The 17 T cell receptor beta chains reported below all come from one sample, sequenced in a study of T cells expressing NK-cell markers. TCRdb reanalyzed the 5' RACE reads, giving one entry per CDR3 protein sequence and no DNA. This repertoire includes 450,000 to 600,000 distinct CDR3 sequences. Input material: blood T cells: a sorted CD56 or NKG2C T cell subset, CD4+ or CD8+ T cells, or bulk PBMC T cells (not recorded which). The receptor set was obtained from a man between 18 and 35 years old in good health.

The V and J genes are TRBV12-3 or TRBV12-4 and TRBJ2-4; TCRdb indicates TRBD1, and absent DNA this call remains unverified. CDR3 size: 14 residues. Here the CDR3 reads CASSLRTRPGVQYF.

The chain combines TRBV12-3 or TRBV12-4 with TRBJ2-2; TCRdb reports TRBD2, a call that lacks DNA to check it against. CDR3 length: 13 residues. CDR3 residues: CASSSGRGRELFF.

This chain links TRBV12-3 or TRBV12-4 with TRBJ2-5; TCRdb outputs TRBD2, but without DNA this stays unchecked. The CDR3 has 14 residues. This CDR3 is CASSLKWPLGTQYF.

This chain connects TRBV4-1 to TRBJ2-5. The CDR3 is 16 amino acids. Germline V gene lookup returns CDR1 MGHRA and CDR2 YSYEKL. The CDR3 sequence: CASSQGRVDYQETQYF.

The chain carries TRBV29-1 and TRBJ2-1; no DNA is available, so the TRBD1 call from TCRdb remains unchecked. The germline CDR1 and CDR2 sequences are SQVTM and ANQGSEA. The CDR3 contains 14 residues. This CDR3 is CSVEDLTGADEQFF.

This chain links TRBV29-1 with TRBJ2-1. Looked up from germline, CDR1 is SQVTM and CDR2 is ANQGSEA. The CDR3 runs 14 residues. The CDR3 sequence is CSVDGGASYNEQFF.

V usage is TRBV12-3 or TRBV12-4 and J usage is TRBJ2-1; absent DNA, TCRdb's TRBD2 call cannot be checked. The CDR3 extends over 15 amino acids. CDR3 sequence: CASRRTSGSLGEQFF.

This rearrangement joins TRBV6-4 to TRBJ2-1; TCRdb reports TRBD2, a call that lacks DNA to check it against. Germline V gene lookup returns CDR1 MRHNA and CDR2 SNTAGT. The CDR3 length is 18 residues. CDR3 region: CASSDIPLLVAGNNEQFF.

This CDR3 is CASRPLGHQGSYEQYF. The chain has TRBV28 and TRBJ2-7; TCRdb indicates TRBD1, and absent DNA this call remains unverified. The CDR3 is 16 amino acids. CDR1 MDHEN and CDR2 SYDVKM come from the germline V gene.

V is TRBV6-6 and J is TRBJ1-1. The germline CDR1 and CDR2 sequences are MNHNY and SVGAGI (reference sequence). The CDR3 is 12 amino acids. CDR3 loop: CASSDFQTEAFF.

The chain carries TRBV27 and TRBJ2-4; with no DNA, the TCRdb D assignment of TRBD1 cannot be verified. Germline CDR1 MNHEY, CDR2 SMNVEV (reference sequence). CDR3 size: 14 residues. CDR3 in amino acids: CASSLEGQANIQYF.

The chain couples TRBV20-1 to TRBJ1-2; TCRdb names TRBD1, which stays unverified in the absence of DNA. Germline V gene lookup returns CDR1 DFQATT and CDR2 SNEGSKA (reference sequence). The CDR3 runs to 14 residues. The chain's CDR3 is CSARDGGQGHGYTF.

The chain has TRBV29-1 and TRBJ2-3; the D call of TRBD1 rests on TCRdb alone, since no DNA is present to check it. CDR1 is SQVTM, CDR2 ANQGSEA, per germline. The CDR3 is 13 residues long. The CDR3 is CSVERGGGDTQYF.

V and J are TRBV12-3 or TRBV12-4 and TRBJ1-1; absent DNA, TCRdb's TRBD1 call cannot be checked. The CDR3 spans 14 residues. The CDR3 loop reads CASSLSGVGTEAFF.

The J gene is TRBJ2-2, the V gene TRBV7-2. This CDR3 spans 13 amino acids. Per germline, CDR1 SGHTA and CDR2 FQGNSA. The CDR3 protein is CASSSPVPGELFF.

CDR3 sequence: CASSPSGGESYGYTF. The V and J genes are TRBV14 and TRBJ1-2; TCRdb lists TRBD1, though no DNA is available to test this call. The CDR3 has 15 residues. CDR1 is SGHDN, CDR2 FVKESK, per germline.

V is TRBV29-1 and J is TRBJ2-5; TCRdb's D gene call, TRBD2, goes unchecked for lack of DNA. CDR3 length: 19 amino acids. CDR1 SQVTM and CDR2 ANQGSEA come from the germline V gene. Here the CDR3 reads CSVTRPGLAGVGVGETQYF.